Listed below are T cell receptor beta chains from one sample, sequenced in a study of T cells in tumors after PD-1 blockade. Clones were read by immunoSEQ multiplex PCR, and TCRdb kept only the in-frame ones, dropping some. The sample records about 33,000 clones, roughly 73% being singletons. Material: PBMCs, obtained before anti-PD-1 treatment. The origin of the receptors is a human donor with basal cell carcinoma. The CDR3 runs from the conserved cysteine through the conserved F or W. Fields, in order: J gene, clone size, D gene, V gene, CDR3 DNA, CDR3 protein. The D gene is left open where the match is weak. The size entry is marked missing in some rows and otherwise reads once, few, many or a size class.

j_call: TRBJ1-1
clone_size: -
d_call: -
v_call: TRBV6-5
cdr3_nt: TGTGCCAGCAGTCAGCGGGGAGACTCTGAAGCTTTCTTT
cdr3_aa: CASSQRGDSEAFF

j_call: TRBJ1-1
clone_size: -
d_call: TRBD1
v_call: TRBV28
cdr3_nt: TGTGCCAGCAGTTTAAGCAGGGGGGGAACTGAAGCTTTCTTT
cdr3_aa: CASSLSRGGTEAFF

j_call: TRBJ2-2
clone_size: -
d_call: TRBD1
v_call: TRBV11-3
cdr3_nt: TGTGCCAGCAGCAATTCAGGGGGCAGCGGGGAGCTGTTTTTT
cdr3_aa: CASSNSGGSGELFF

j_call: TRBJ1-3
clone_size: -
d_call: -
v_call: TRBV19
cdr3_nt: TGTGCCAGTAGTATACGAGACCTGGGGGTTTTCTCTGGAAACACCATATATTTT
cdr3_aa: CASSIRDLGVFSGNTIYF

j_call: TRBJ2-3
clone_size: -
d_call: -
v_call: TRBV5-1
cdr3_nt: TGCGCCAGCAGCTTGGAGAGCACAGATACGCAGTATTTT
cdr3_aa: CASSLESTDTQYF

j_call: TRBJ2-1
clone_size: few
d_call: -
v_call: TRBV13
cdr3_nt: TGTGCCAGCAGCCCGGGGCTCAGCTTAAATGAGCAGTTCTTC
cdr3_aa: CASSPGLSLNEQFF

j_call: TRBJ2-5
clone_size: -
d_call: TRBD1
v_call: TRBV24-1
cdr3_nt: TGTGCCACCAGTGACCCGGGACAGGGAAGAGGGGAGACCCAGTACTTC
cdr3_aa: CATSDPGQGRGETQYF

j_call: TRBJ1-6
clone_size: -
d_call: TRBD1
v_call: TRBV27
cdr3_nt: TGTGCCAGCAGTTTAGGAGGGGGCTGGGGATCACCCCTCCACTTT
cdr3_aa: CASSLGGGWGSPLHF

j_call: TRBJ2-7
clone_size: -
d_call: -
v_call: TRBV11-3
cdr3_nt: TGTGCCAGCAGTCCCCCCGGGACTCGCGGTCACGAGCAGTACTTC
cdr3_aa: CASSPPGTRGHEQYF

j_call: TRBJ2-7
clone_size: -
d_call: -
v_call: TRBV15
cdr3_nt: TGTGCCACCAGCAGAGTGCGGCAGCCCAGTTTGGACGAGCAGTACTTC
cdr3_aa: CATSRVRQPSLDEQYF

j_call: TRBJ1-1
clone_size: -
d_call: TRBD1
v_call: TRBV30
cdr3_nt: TGTGCCTGGAGTGCGTTCAGGGGGCTAACCAACACTGAAGCTTTCTTT
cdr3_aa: CAWSAFRGLTNTEAFF

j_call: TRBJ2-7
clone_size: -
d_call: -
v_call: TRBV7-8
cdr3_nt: TGTGCCAGCAGCTTATATCAGGGCTCCTACGAGCAGTACTTC
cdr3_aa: CASSLYQGSYEQYF

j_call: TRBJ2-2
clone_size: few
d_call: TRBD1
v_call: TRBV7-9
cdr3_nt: TGTGCCAGCAGCCCCGGGCGGGGACAGGCGGGCGGGGAGCTGTTTTTT
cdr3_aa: CASSPGRGQAGGELFF

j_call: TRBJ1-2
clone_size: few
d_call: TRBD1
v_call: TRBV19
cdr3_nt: TGTGCCAGTACCCCGACAGGGACGGCTGGCTACACCTTC
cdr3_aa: CASTPTGTAGYTF

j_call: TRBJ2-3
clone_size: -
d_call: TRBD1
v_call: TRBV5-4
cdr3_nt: TGTGCCAGCAGCCCCCCCCCGGGACAGGGAGTAACAGATACGCAGTATTTT
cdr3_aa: CASSPPPGQGVTDTQYF

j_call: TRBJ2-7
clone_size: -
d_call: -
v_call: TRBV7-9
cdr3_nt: TGTGCCAGCAGTCAAACAGGCGGCAGGGCGAACTACGAGCAGTACTTC
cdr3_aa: CASSQTGGRANYEQYF

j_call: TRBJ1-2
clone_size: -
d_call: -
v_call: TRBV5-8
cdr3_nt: TGTGCCAGCAGCTTGGGCAGGGATGTGAGCGGCTACACCTTC
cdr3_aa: CASSLGRDVSGYTF

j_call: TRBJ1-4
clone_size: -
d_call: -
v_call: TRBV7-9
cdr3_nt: TGTGCCAGCAGCTTAGTTACAAACAGGGATGAAAAACTGTTTTTT
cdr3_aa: CASSLVTNRDEKLFF

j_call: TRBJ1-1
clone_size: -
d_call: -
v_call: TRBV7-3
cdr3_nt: TGTGCCAGCAGCCGACCCCAGGGAGGGGGCACTGAAGCTTTCTTT
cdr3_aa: CASSRPQGGGTEAFF

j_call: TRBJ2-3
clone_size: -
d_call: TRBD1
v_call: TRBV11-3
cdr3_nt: TGTGCCAGCAGCCCCAGGGCAGGGGGAGCAGATACGCAGTATTTT
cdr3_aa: CASSPRAGGADTQYF

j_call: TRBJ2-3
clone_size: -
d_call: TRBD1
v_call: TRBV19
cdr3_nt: TGTGCCAGTAGTAGACAGGGGCCCTGGAATAGGGGGCCTCCCCGAGATACGCAGTATTTT
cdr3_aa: CASSRQGPWNRGPPRDTQYF

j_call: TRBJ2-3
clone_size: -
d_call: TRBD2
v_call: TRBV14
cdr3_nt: TGTGCCAGCAGCCTTCTCAGCGGGAGCCTCACAGATACGCAGTATTTT
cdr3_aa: CASSLLSGSLTDTQYF

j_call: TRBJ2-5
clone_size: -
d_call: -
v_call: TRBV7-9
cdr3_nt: TGTGCCAGCAGCCGCGGGGCTAGGGAGACCCAGTACTTC
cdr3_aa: CASSRGARETQYF

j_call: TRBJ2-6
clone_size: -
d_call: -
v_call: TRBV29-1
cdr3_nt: TGCAGCGTTGAAGGGCCCGGGGCCAACGTCCTGACTTTC
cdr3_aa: CSVEGPGANVLTF

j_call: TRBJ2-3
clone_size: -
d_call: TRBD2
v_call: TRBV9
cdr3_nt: TGTGCCAGCAGCGTAGTTAGCGGGGTTAGCACAGATACGCAGTATTTT
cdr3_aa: CASSVVSGVSTDTQYF

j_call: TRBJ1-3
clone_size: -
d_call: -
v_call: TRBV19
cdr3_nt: TGTGCCAGTAGTATAGATGCGGGACTCGCCGCTGGCACCATATATTTT
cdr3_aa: CASSIDAGLAAGTIYF

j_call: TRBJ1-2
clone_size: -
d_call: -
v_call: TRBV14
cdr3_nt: TGTGCCAGCAGTCGGGGTCGAGGGGCCGTGGGCGGCTACACCTTC
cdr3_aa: CASSRGRGAVGGYTF

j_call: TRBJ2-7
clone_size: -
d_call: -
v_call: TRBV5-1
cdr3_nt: TGCGCCAGCAGCTTAGACAGCCCCTACGAGCAGTACTTC
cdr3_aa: CASSLDSPYEQYF

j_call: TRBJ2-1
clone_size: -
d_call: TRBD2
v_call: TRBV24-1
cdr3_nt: TGTGCCGCTGGGGGGGGGACCGACAGCTCCTACAATGAGCAGTTCTTC
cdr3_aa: CAAGGGTDSSYNEQFF

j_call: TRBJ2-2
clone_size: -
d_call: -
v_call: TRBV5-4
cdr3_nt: TGTGCCAGCAGCTTGAGGACAACCGTAACCGGGGAGCTGTTTTTT
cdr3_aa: CASSLRTTVTGELFF

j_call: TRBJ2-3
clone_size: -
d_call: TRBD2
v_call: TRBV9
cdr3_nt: TGTGCCAGCAGCGTAACCCCGACGACTAGCGGTAGCACAGATACGCAGTATTTT
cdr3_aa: CASSVTPTTSGSTDTQYF

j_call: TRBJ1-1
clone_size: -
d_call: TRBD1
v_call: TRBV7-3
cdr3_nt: TGTGCCAGCAGCTCTCGTTTCGGACAGGGGGGAACTGAAGCTTTCTTT
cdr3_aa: CASSSRFGQGGTEAFF

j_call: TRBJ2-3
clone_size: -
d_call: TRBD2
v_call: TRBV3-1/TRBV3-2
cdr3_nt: TGTGCCAGCAGCCAAGTTCTAGCGGGAGACGGCACAGATACGCAGTATTTT
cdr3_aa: CASSQVLAGDGTDTQYF

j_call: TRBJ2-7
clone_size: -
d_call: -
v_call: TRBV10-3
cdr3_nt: TGTGCCATCAGTGGCGGGGGGACAGGGTCGGGGTCCGCCTACGAGCAGTACTTC
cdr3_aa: CAISGGGTGSGSAYEQYF

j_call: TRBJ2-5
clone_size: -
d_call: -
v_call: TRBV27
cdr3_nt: TGTGCCAGCAGTTTGGCCGACCAAGAGACCCAGTACTTC
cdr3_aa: CASSLADQETQYF

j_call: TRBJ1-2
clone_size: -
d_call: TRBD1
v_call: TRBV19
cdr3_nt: TGTGCCAGTAGTGTCCCGTATGACAGGGCGCGCGGCTACACCTTC
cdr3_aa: CASSVPYDRARGYTF

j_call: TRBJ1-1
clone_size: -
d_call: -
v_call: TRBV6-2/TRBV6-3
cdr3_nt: TGTGCCAGCAGTTACTGGGCCCGGAGAAACACTGAAGCTTTCTTT
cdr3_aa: CASSYWARRNTEAFF

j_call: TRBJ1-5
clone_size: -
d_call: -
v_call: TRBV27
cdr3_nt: TGTGCCAGCAGTTTCCGAGGACGCTCACAGCCCCAGCATTTT
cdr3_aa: CASSFRGRSQPQHF

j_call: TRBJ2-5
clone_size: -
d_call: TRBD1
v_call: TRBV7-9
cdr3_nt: TGTGCCAGCAGCTTCCTCGACAGGGACCAAGAGACCCAGTACTTC
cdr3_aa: CASSFLDRDQETQYF

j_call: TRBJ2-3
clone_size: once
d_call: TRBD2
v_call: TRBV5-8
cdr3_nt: TGTGCCAGCAGCCAGACGGGACTAGCGGGGGCAAGCACAGATACGCAGTATTTT
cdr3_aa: CASSQTGLAGASTDTQYF